The T cell receptor beta chain under discussion was sequenced for a study of cytomegalovirus exposure and HLA in healthy donors. Study observations and caveats: In a later analysis, a genetic analysis reported fewer productive-TCR N-insertions in an Asian-associated ancestry cluster than the cohort average. Later on, an analysis showed TCR association rates differing by HLA locus, with DRB1 the most and HLA-C the fewest.

PCR amplification relied on 60 Vbeta primers (plus 13 Jbeta primers). Only in-frame clones appear in the TCRdb table, and some are missing; sequencing was by immunoSEQ multiplex PCR. This sample has over 35,000 clones; 64% occur once, and the top ten carry roughly 8.9%. Each donor was nominally healthy when sampled (though unrecorded immune exposures were likely). This clone was seen a handful of times. Its specificity is not known. Germline lookup yields CDR1 MNHNS and CDR2 SASEGT. The V gene lost 2 bases and the J gene lost 0 bases, with 9 bases spanning the gap. There are 15 residues in the CDR3. Input material: PBMCs. The chain carries TRBV6-1 and TRBJ2-3, with D maybe TRBD1 (5 bases). The TCR originated in a human donor in good health. Here the CDR3 DNA reads TGTGCCAGCAGTGAAATTCAGGGTAGCACAGATACGCAGTATTTT. This gives the protein CASSEIQGSTDTQYF.